The 24 T cell receptor beta chains listed next were all sequenced from one sample in a study of T-cell reconstitution after alpha-beta-depleted transplantation in children. Preparing the TCRbeta library involved the use of unique molecular identifiers. Using its own MiXCR run on the PCR reads, TCRdb lists one record per CDR3 protein. There are about 360,000 distinct CDR3 sequences in the sample; 13% occur only once, and roughly 4.5% lies in the top ten. The source material was PBMCs, sampled from the stem cell graft. These receptors came from a human donor who donated a stem cell graft to a child with Fanconi anemia.

The chain carries TRBV6-2 or TRBV6-3 and TRBJ1-1; no definite D call. In germline, CDR1 is MNHEY, CDR2 SVGEGT. Deletions cut 4 bases from V and 6 bases from J, with 12 bases between. The CDR3 has 13 residues. This CDR3 is CASSSAQGAEAFF. The CDR3, as DNA: TGTGCCAGCAGTTCCGCCCAAGGCGCTGAAGCTTTCTTT.

This clonotype was seen more than once but under ten times. The chain employs TRBV3-1 and TRBJ2-7, with a possible D match to TRBD2 (6 bases). CDR1 is LGHDT, CDR2 YNNKEL, per germline (reference sequence). Trimming removed 0 bases at V and 6 bases at J, with 9 bases between. CDR3 size: 13 residues. The CDR3 DNA is TGTGCCAGCAGCCAAGAAGGCGGGGTCGAGCAGTACTTC. Translated: CASSQEGGVEQYF.

The CDR3 reads CASSYSMGKVPYGYTF. CDR3 DNA sequence: TGTGCCAGCAGTTACTCGATGGGTAAAGTCCCATACGGCTACACCTTC. This sequence joins TRBV6-5 and TRBJ1-2; D gene ambiguous. The V gene's germline CDR1 is MNHEY and CDR2 SVGAGI. The CDR3 totals 16 residues. Trimming took 0 bases from V and 8 from J, leaving 19 bases between them.

This clonotype was counted between two and nine times. The chain carries TRBV11-2 and TRBJ1-1; D gene unclear. The CDR3 runs to 13 residues. The V gene's germline CDR1 is SGHAT and CDR2 FQNNGV. V lost 7 bases, J lost 4 bases, and 13 bases lay in between. The CDR3 loop reads CASTLNWGTEAFF. The CDR3 DNA follows: TGTGCCAGCACCTTGAATTGGGGCACTGAAGCTTTCTTT.

This clonotype was seen only a few times. V and J are TRBV11-2 and TRBJ2-7, with TRBD1 as a possible D gene (5 bases). V was clipped by 1 base and J by 0 bases, with 10 bases between them. Germline V gene data show CDR1 as SGHAT and CDR2 as FQNNGV. The CDR3 loop spans 15 amino acids. The CDR3 sequence is CASSLGAGLSYEQYF. DNA for the CDR3: TGTGCCAGCAGCTTAGGTGCAGGGCTCTCCTACGAGCAGTACTTC.

Regarding this clonotype: One end of the junction is discordant with germline, which a read error may explain. This chain connects TRBV6-2 or TRBV6-3 to TRBJ2-7; tentative D call: TRBD2 (6 bases). The CDR3 contains 13 residues. Germline values: CDR1 MNHEY, CDR2 SVGEGT. The CDR3: CASKRGTAYKQYF. The CDR3 DNA reads TGTGCCAGCAAGAGAGGGACTGCCTACAAGCAGTACTTC.

The sample holds many counts of this clonotype. V is TRBV12-3 or TRBV12-4 and J is TRBJ2-3; D not certain. The CDR3 has 14 residues. Trimming took 1 base from V and 5 from J, leaving 10 bases between them. CDR3 sequence (DNA): TGTGCCAGCAGTTTAGGGGGTGGGGAAGATACGCAGTATTTT. Translating gives CASSLGGGEDTQYF.

This clonotype turned up a few times. The chain is built from TRBV5-6 and TRBJ1-5, with a tentative D call TRBD1 (6 bases). V shed 4 bases and J shed 5 bases, with 19 bases lying between them. CDR3 length: 16 amino acids. Germline V gene sequence: CDR1 SGHDT, CDR2 YYEEEE. The CDR3 region is CASSLKGGPGDQPQHF. For the CDR3, the DNA is TGTGCCAGCAGCCTAAAGGGGGGCCCAGGAGATCAGCCCCAGCATTTT.

In this sample, this clonotype turned up once. A read error may account for a junction end that differs from germline. The chain carries TRBV28 and TRBJ2-7; 10 positions agree with TRBD1. From germline, CDR1 is MDHEN and CDR2 SYDVKM. CDR3 length equals 13 residues. This CDR3 reads CASGDRGPYEQHF. The DNA of the CDR3 is TGTGCCAGCGGGGACAGGGGCCCCTACGAGCAGCACTTC. Full variable domain (remainder filled in from reference TRBV28 and TRBJ2-7): DVKVTQSSRYLVKRTGEKVFLECVQDMDHENMFWYRQDPGLGLRLIYFSYDVKMKEKGDIPEGYSVSREKKERFSLILESASTNQTSMYLCASGDRGPYEQHFGPGTRLTVT.

The chain's CDR3 is CASSIQTNTEAFF. The CDR3 DNA reads TGTGCCAGCAGCATTCAGACGAACACTGAAGCTTTCTTT. This chain uses TRBV13 with TRBJ1-1; no firm D call. V dropped 5 bases and J dropped 1 base, with 8 bases sitting between them. CDR3 length: 13 amino acids. CDR1 PRHDT and CDR2 FYEKMQ come from the germline V gene (reference sequence). The full variable domain, with the rest looked up from reference TRBV13 and TRBJ1-1, is AAGVIQSPRHLIKEKRETATLKCYPIPRHDTVYWYQQGPGQDPQFLISFYEKMQSDKGSIPDRFSAQQFSDYHSELNMSSLELGDSALYFCASSIQTNTEAFFGQGTRLTVV.

This sequence joins TRBV19 and TRBJ2-2; 7 nucleotides agree with TRBD2. Germline V gives CDR1 LNHDA, CDR2 SQIVND (reference sequence). V dropped 11 bases and J dropped 4; count of bases not matched to a gene: 7. The CDR3 has 13 amino acids. The CDR3 sequence is CAGGRGGTGELFF. CDR3 bases: TGTGCCGGAGGTCGCGGGGGCACCGGGGAGCTGTTTTTT.

This clonotype was found many times. V gene TRBV21-1 combines with J gene TRBJ1-4; the table gives TRBD1 as D, unverified against the DNA. TRBV21-1 is labeled a pseudogene. The CDR3 extends over 15 amino acids. DNA for the CDR3: TGTGCCAGCAGCCCTTCCCGGAAGGGAGATGAAAAACTGTTTTTT. Amino acids: CASSPSRKGDEKLFF.

There are many counts of this clonotype. The chain couples TRBV15 to TRBJ2-1; D possibly corresponds to TRBD2 (5 bases). With 3 bases removed from V and 8 bases from J, the gap between germline ends came to 20 bases. In germline, CDR1 is LNHNV, CDR2 YYDKDF (reference sequence). This CDR3 is built from 16 residues. The CDR3 DNA follows: TGTGCCACCAGCAGGGACTTGGGTCCCTCTGGGGATGAGCAGTTCTTC. It codes for CATSRDLGPSGDEQFF. The variable domain in full, with the rest retrieved from reference TRBV15 and TRBJ2-1, is DAMVIQNPRYQVTQFGKPVTLSCSQTLNHNVMYWYQQKSSQAPKLLFHYYDKDFNNEADTPDNFQSRRPNTSFCFLDIRSPGLGDTAMYLCATSRDLGPSGDEQFFGPGTRLTVL.

This clonotype was observed at least ten times. This sequence joins TRBV5-1 and TRBJ1-2; no definite D call. Trimming removed 2 bases at V and 3 bases at J, with 8 bases between. CDR3 size: 13 residues. Germline CDR1 and CDR2: SGHRS and YFSETQ. Here the CDR3 reads CASSFDGDYGYTF. The CDR3, as DNA: TGCGCCAGCAGCTTTGACGGAGACTATGGCTACACCTTC.

This chain uses TRBV4-3 with TRBJ2-7; D not certain. Germline V gives CDR1 LGHNA, CDR2 YSLEER. Trimming took 4 bases from V and 0 from J, leaving 7 bases between them. This CDR3 is 13 amino acids long. The CDR3 DNA reads TGCGCCAGCAGCCGGACCCGCTCCTACGAGCAGTACTTC. Protein sequence: CASSRTRSYEQYF.

The rearrangement links TRBV2 to TRBJ2-7; D is unclear. Trimming took 8 bases from V and 6 from J, leaving 14 bases between them. Germline lookup yields CDR1 SNHLY and CDR2 FYNNEI. There are 12 residues in the CDR3. The CDR3 nucleotides read TGTGCCAGCGGGGTGGAAAGTTTCGAGCAGTACTTC. Translated, it gives CASGVESFEQYF.

This clonotype appeared many times. This chain links TRBV29-1 with TRBJ1-1, with 9 positions matching TRBD1. CDR3 length: 14 amino acids. V trimming: 6 bases; J trimming: 2 bases; junction bases outside the gene matches: 7. CDR1 and CDR2 (germline): SQVTM, ANQGSEA. CDR3 region: CSVLQGAGNTEAFF. The CDR3 DNA follows: TGCAGCGTCCTACAGGGGGCTGGTAACACTGAAGCTTTCTTT.

The chain combines TRBV6-1 with TRBJ2-7; D might be TRBD1 (5 bases). The CDR3 length is 13 residues. Trimming pared 10 bases from V and 4 bases from J, leaving 17 bases between. Germline values: CDR1 MNHNS, CDR2 SASEGT. The CDR3 DNA sequence: TGTGCCACCCAGGCAGGGCCGAATTACGAGCAGTACTTC. It codes for CATQAGPNYEQYF.

This clonotype was seen more than once but under ten times. J is TRBJ1-2 and V is TRBV6-1; 8 bases are shared with TRBD1. Germline trimming cut 5 bases from V and 7 bases from J; bases unmatched to any gene: 9. The CDR3 consists of 14 residues. Germline CDR1 is MNHNS and CDR2 is SASEGT. CDR3 residues: CASSPGQGIRGYTF. The CDR3 DNA reads TGTGCCAGCAGTCCCGGACAGGGCATACGTGGCTACACCTTC.

CDR3 in DNA: TGCGCCAGCAGCTCGTATCCCCCCGGGACAGGCCTCCCGAGGGAAAACATTCAGTACTTC. As protein: CASSSYPPGTGLPRENIQYF. The chain recombines TRBV5-1 with TRBJ2-4, with 8 bases aligning to TRBD1. The germline V gene encodes CDR1 SGHRS and CDR2 YFSETQ. The CDR3 has 20 residues. The J segment lost 5 bases and the V segment lost 3 bases, leaving 22 bases of the junction unmatched.

The chain employs TRBV7-9 and TRBJ1-4, with D uncertain. V was trimmed by 5 bases and J by 9 bases, leaving 19 bases between them. This CDR3 is built from 15 residues. Germline V gene data show CDR1 as SEHNR and CDR2 as FQNEAQ (reference sequence). The CDR3 sequence: CASSPSEEGAKKLFF. CDR3 DNA: TGTGCCAGCAGCCCATCGGAGGAGGGAGCAAAAAAACTGTTTTTT.

This clonotype was detected only a few times. This chain connects TRBV10-3 to TRBJ1-2; possible D gene TRBD1, 5 bases. The V and J ends lost 10 bases and 8 bases respectively, with 20 bases between them. The CDR3 spans 13 residues. The germline V gene has CDR1 ENHRY and CDR2 SYGVKD. CDR3 nucleotides: TGTGCCACCGCGGGTCCTGGGAGGGGAGGCTACACCTTC. Protein sequence: CATAGPGRGGYTF.

This clonotype turned up a few times. The gene calls are TRBV5-1 and TRBJ2-4; tentatively, D is TRBD1 or TRBD2 (5 bases each). The germline V and J ends were trimmed by 4 bases and 5 bases, with 16 bases remaining between them. Germline-derived CDR1 and CDR2 are SGHRS and YFSETQ. This CDR3 has 15 residues. CDR3 DNA sequence: TGCGCCAGCAGCATAGGGGCCGGGACCCAAAACATTCAGTACTTC. Amino acid sequence: CASSIGAGTQNIQYF.

This clonotype was seen more than once but under ten times. The chain recombines TRBV29-1 with TRBJ1-1; D unclear. V was trimmed by 4 bases and J by 7 bases, leaving 10 bases between them. CDR1 is SQVTM and CDR2 is ANQGSEA in the germline V gene. The CDR3 is 11 residues long. CDR3 protein: CSVGSGDEAFF. The DNA for the CDR3 is TGCAGCGTTGGTTCCGGAGATGAAGCTTTCTTT.